The entry below describes one T cell receptor (beta chain). Its specificity is not known. The data were produced by immunoSEQ multiplex PCR, yet TCRdb's version contains in-frame clones alone and is incomplete. Seen here are 55,000 to 60,000 clones, approximately 89% observed once, and the top ten hold about 3.8%. These data originate in a study of identifying expanded T cells in peripheral blood. Overall study findings and caveats: Technical replicates showed around 1.2 changed clones; roughly two weeks roughly 16; four weeks 19.

CDR1 is LGHNT, CDR2 FRNRAP, per germline. V was shortened by 0 bases and J by 5 bases, with 2 bases between the two germline ends. The CDR3 loop spans 11 amino acids. Collection occurred without any documented infections or immune events in donors. Material for sequencing was blood. The sequence was collected from a person between 18 and 75 years old in good health. The rearrangement joins TRBV12-5 to TRBJ2-7; D not certain. CDR3 protein: CASGLVNEQYF. The CDR3 bases are TGTGCTAGTGGTTTGGTTAACGAGCAGTACTTC.